A selection of T cell receptor beta chains follows, all from one sample in a study of T cell responses to AZD1222 COVID-19 vaccine. Only in-frame clones appear in the TCRdb table, and some are missing; sequencing was by immunoSEQ multiplex PCR. The sample has 110,000 or so clones, about 91% seen once. Sequencing used peripheral blood, obtained 28 days after the second AZD1222 dose. These receptors were taken from an adult who received the AZD1222 COVID-19 vaccine. Both conserved end residues are part of each CDR3.

j_call	v_call	cdr3_aa
TRBJ1-3	TRBV10-3	CAIRDSSGNTIYF
TRBJ1-4	TRBV7-9	CASSLTENEKLFF
TRBJ2-5	TRBV18	CASSPLGHKETQYF
TRBJ1-2	TRBV12-3/TRBV12-4	CASSLRQGNGYTF
TRBJ2-7	TRBV4-2	CASSQEGSGGPYEQYF
TRBJ1-5	TRBV11-2	CASSPSYPAPQHF
TRBJ2-7	TRBV2	CASSEGQSYEQYF
TRBJ1-6	TRBV2	CASSEEQGGNSPLHF
TRBJ2-7	TRBV5-1	CASSLGGTQPYEQYF
TRBJ1-4	TRBV19	CASSSGSTNEKLFF
TRBJ1-2	TRBV18	CASSPARVGEGYTF
TRBJ2-1	TRBV12-3/TRBV12-4	CASSGQGHEQFF
TRBJ1-1	TRBV7-2	CASSPAPGTGARNTEAFF
TRBJ1-2	TRBV9	CASSVGGHGYTF
TRBJ1-6	TRBV14	CASSPGYSPLHF
TRBJ2-5	TRBV11-1	CASSTRGQGGETQYF
TRBJ1-3	TRBV29-1	CSVDGGTGNTIYF
TRBJ2-5	TRBV11-2	CASSLGRTRAQETQYF
TRBJ2-7	TRBV4-2	CASSQSQGSYEQYF
TRBJ1-3	TRBV19	CAAGGKRINSGNTIYF
TRBJ1-2	TRBV9	CASGDVNYGYTF
TRBJ1-6	TRBV6-5	CASRSNSPLHF
TRBJ2-3	TRBV6-1	CASSEPGSTDTQYF
TRBJ1-5	TRBV7-9	CASSLVSGSIIQPQHF
TRBJ2-1	TRBV2	CASRRGLAQLNEQFF
TRBJ2-2	TRBV6-5	CASSYSYDTGELFF
TRBJ2-7	TRBV20-1	CSASRSAGGRYEQYF
TRBJ2-5	TRBV18	CASSPPQYQETQYF
TRBJ1-6	TRBV5-4	CASSLEGNSPLHF
TRBJ2-4	TRBV19	CASSLQGANIQYF
TRBJ1-2	TRBV6-1	CASSEMEGLGYGYTF
TRBJ1-3	TRBV2	CASTAQGTAYSGNTIYF
TRBJ1-1	TRBV3-1/TRBV3-2	CASSVGTQSRAFF
TRBJ2-7	TRBV2	CASSKGGYEQYF
TRBJ2-2	TRBV10-3	CAIRPGLTPEAGELFF
TRBJ2-2	TRBV5-6	CASSLFSNTGELFF
TRBJ2-5	TRBV7-2	CASSLANSQETQYF
TRBJ2-3	TRBV4-3	CASSRDGRDTDTQYF
TRBJ2-1	TRBV20-1	CSASTGTDSYNEQFF
TRBJ1-2	TRBV25-1	CASGRGNSYGYTF
TRBJ1-5	TRBV19	CASSKGSPYKISNQPQHF
TRBJ2-3	TRBV14	CASSQDVGGADTQYF
TRBJ1-3	TRBV4-1	CASSPLGRKTGNTIYF
TRBJ1-4	TRBV6-6	CASVRGEEKLFF
TRBJ1-1	TRBV19	CASRSWTLNTEAFF
TRBJ1-5	TRBV7-3	CASSLEFNQPQHF
TRBJ2-2	TRBV9	CASSVGLAVTGELFF
TRBJ2-7	TRBV10-3	CAISDTNSYEQYF
TRBJ1-4	TRBV5-1	CASSLDGTGAEKLFF
TRBJ2-4	TRBV7-9	CASSPSESWQYF
TRBJ2-4	TRBV3-1/TRBV3-2	CASSWELRVEGAKNIQYF
TRBJ1-2	TRBV5-6	CASSSPGLNYGYTF
TRBJ2-5	TRBV19	CASRGQGGGETQYF
TRBJ1-3	TRBV5-4	CASSWSIGGSSGNTIYF
TRBJ1-1	TRBV25-1	CASKQGTEAFF
TRBJ1-4	TRBV2	CASNGQLNEKLFF
TRBJ1-2	TRBV3-1/TRBV3-2	CASSQDRGLGYTF
TRBJ1-5	TRBV6-5	CASTTTGESNQPQHF